Shown below are 3 T cell receptor beta chains from a single sample sequenced in a study of cytomegalovirus exposure and HLA in healthy donors. The PCR used 60 Vbeta and 13 Jbeta primers. Using immunoSEQ multiplex PCR, the repertoire was profiled, and TCRdb retains in-frame clones only, with some absent. This table has approximately 190,000 clones, 75% to 85% appearing once. The sequenced sample consisted of PBMCs. The receptors here all came from a woman younger than 45 in good health and CMV-seropositive.

The chain is built from TRBV2 and TRBJ2-5, with 10 bases aligning to TRBD2. V lost 0 bases, J lost 7 bases, and 2 bases stayed unmatched. Germline CDR1 SNHLY, CDR2 FYNNEI. The CDR3 length is 14 residues. The DNA of the CDR3 is TGTGCCAGCAGTGAAGCGCCTAGCGGGGGGACCCAGTACTTC. It translates to CASSEAPSGGTQYF.

The chain links TRBV6-4 to TRBJ2-1, with TRBD1 matching over 7 bases. This CDR3 is built from 15 residues. In germline, CDR1 is MRHNA, CDR2 SNTAGT. J lost 3 bases, V lost 2 bases, and 4 bases had no gene match. CDR3: CASSDGTEGYNEQFF. The DNA of the CDR3 is TGTGCCAGCAGTGACGGGACAGAGGGCTACAATGAGCAGTTCTTC.

V usage is TRBV29-1 and J usage is TRBJ2-2; no reliable D call. This CDR3 region has 12 residues. With 4 bases removed from V and 1 base from J, the gap between germline ends came to 4 bases. From germline, CDR1 is SQVTM and CDR2 ANQGSEA. The CDR3 is CSVVQNTGELFF. CDR3 sequence (DNA): TGCAGCGTTGTACAGAACACCGGGGAGCTGTTTTTT.